Given below is one TCR beta chain in context. The record originates from a study of regulatory T cells in long-lasting Graves disease. Indicated time point: newly diagnosed GD, antithyroid drugs for less than 3 months. PBMC RNA was the source of the TCR library. Combining iRepertoire HTBI primers with Arm-PCR of CDR3 regions, the authors built TCR beta libraries. MiXCR, applied by TCRdb to the multiplex PCR reads, yields one record per CDR3 protein. Among 600,000 to 650,000 distinct CDR3 sequences, roughly 15% were seen once, and the ten largest hold 18%. The sample also formed part of further work on T cells in Graves' hyperthyroidism and ophthalmopathy. From that paper: Diagnoses used clinical symptoms, serum thyroxine and TRAb, thyroid ultrasound and orbital computed tomography. With the HTBI primer set, the TCR CDR3 went through a first round of RT-PCR.

This specimen was peripheral blood mononuclear cells (PBMCs), taken at new diagnosis, from a patient treated with antithyroid drugs. This receptor was identified in a young woman with Graves disease.

The CDR3 nucleotides are TGTGCCAGCAGCTGGACAGGGTCGGGAGATGGCTACACCTTC. Amino acids: CASSWTGSGDGYTF. The V and J genes are TRBV5-5 and TRBJ1-2; TRBD1 agrees at 8 bases. The CDR3 has 14 residues. Germline V CDR1 and CDR2: SGHKS, YYEKEE (reference sequence). With V trimmed by 3 bases and J by 6 bases, 7 bases remained unmatched.